Listed below are T cell receptor beta chains from one sample, sequenced in a study of T cells in Graves' hyperthyroidism and ophthalmopathy. TCRdb used MiXCR to reprocess the multiplex PCR reads, holding one entry per CDR3 protein. The data show about 710,000 distinct CDR3 sequences, over 15% seen once. The material sequenced was blood. The receptors were sampled from a man younger than 35 with Graves' hyperthyroidism. Each CDR3 is given with its conserved first and last residue. The D gene is left open where the match is weak. Rows give clone size only sometimes, using once, few, many, or a class for an expanded clone.

size	V	J	D	DNA	CDR3
few	TRBV5-1	TRBJ2-2	-	TGCGCCAGCAGCTTTGGGACCGCCGGGGAGCTGTTTTTT	CASSFGTAGELFF
few	TRBV3-1	TRBJ2-2	-	TGTGCCAGCAGCCACCTAGCGACGAACACCGGGGAGCTGTTTTTT	CASSHLATNTGELFF
many	TRBV7-9	TRBJ2-2	-	TGTGCCAGCAGTTCAAGCGGCACCGGGGAGCTGTTTTTT	CASSSSGTGELFF
many	TRBV28	TRBJ1-2	-	TGTGCCAGCAGCCCCGACGGATGGTATGGCTACACCTTC	CASSPDGWYGYTF
-	TRBV4-3	TRBJ2-1	TRBD1	TGCGCCAGCAGCCAGTCTTCCGGACAGGGGGCAAATGAGCAGTTCTTC	CASSQSSGQGANEQFF
many	TRBV7-6	TRBJ2-5	-	TGTGCCAGCAGCCCCCCCTCAGAGACCCAGTACTTC	CASSPPSETQYF
many	TRBV29-1	TRBJ1-2	-	TGCAGCGTTGCGAGACAGGCCAACTATGGCTACACCTTC	CSVARQANYGYTF
many	TRBV28	TRBJ2-7	-	TGTGCCAGCAGCCAGGGTCATAGGTACGAGCAGTACTTC	CASSQGHRYEQYF
many	TRBV2	TRBJ2-1	-	TGTGCCAGCACCTCGACCTCTCTAACCCACAATGAGCAGTTCTTC	CASTSTSLTHNEQFF
-	TRBV6-2/TRBV6-3	TRBJ2-3	-	TGTGCCAGCAGTTACGTTGCCTACACAGATACGCGGTATTTT	CASSYVAYTDTRYF
few	TRBV6-5	TRBJ1-1	-	TGTGCCAGCAGTTACTCGATAGGGGGGAACACTGAAGCTTTCTTT	CASSYSIGGNTEAFF
-	TRBV6-9	TRBJ2-1	TRBD2	TGTGCCAGCAGTTACACCCGAGCGGGAGGCTTCTTTGAGCAGTTCTTC	CASSYTRAGGFFEQFF
-	TRBV20-1	TRBJ2-7	-	TGCAGTGCTAGAGATATCGGACAGACCTCCTACGAGCAGTACTTC	CSARDIGQTSYEQYF
-	TRBV7-9	TRBJ1-5	-	TGTGCCAGCAGCTTAGCGCTAGGTCAGCCCCAGCATTTT	CASSLALGQPQHF
few	TRBV18	TRBJ2-5	-	TGTGCCAGCTCACGGTACATCAGAGGGAAAGAGACCCAGTACTTC	CASSRYIRGKETQYF
many	TRBV7-8	TRBJ1-1	-	TGTGCCAGCAGCTGGGGACCTGGGAACACTGAAGCTTTCTTT	CASSWGPGNTEAFF
many	TRBV7-2	TRBJ2-5	-	TGTGCCAGCAGCTATTCAGCGGGCGACCAAGAGACCCAGTACTTC	CASSYSAGDQETQYF
few	TRBV7-9	TRBJ1-5	TRBD1	TGTGCCAGCAGCATCGGACAGGGGAGCGATCAGCCCCAGCATTTT	CASSIGQGSDQPQHF
few	TRBV3-1	TRBJ2-1	-	TGTGCCAGCAGCCAAGATACCCTAAATCTGTTCTTC	CASSQDTLNLFF
few	TRBV7-9	TRBJ2-7	-	TGTGCCAGCAGTTCGACAGCAAATTACTACGAGCAGTACTTC	CASSSTANYYEQYF
-	TRBV6-1	TRBJ1-3	TRBD1	TGTGCCAGCAGCCGGACAGGGACAGGAAACGCCATATATTTT	CASSRTGTGNAIYF
-	TRBV5-5	TRBJ1-3	-	TGTGCCAGCAGCCCACAGGAGGCGCTGGGAAACACCATATATTTT	CASSPQEALGNTIYF
many	TRBV27	TRBJ2-7	TRBD1	TGTGCCAGCAGTTCGCTACCCGGGACAGGGAACGAGCAGTACTTC	CASSSLPGTGNEQYF
many	TRBV9	TRBJ2-5	-	TGTGCCAGCAGCGGTCGGGACACCCAAGAGACCCAGTACTTC	CASSGRDTQETQYF
-	TRBV4-1	TRBJ2-5	TRBD1	TGCGCCAGCAGCCAAGGGACCAGACAGGGTGGAGAGACCCAGTACTTC	CASSQGTRQGGETQYF
-	TRBV20-1	TRBJ2-1	TRBD2	TGCAGTGCGCCGGTGGCGGGAGGTCGCAATGAGCAGTTCTTC	CSAPVAGGRNEQFF
-	TRBV3-1	TRBJ2-1	TRBD1	TGTGCCAGCAGCCAAGTTCGACAGGGGTTGGGCAATGAGCAGTTCTTC	CASSQVRQGLGNEQFF
-	TRBV12-5	TRBJ2-3	TRBD2	TGTGCTAGTGGTTCCTCTAGCGGGAGGTACACAGATACGCAGTATTTT	CASGSSSGRYTDTQYF
few	TRBV20-1	TRBJ2-2	-	TGCAGTGCGCTTGGGTCGGCCGGGGAGCTGTTTTTT	CSALGSAGELFF
many	TRBV11-1	TRBJ2-7	-	TGTGCCAGCAGCACACGCGCTACCTACGAGCAGTACTTC	CASSTRATYEQYF
-	TRBV7-8	TRBJ2-1	TRBD2	TGTGCCAGCAGCTACCCGGGACTAGCGGGAGTTAATGAGCAGTTCTTC	CASSYPGLAGVNEQFF
-	TRBV2	TRBJ1-5	-	TGTGCCAGCAGTGAAGTCGGGGGCAATGAGCCCCAGCATTTT	CASSEVGGNEPQHF